These 30 T cell receptor beta chains were all obtained from the same sample, sequenced in a study of T cells in Graves' hyperthyroidism and ophthalmopathy (dated by TCRdb to the late 2010s). Library preparation used multiplex PCR. TCRdb records Illumina HiSeq 2000 as the sequencer. The TCR beta CDR3 regions were amplified from the RNA transcripts. The first round of RT-PCR for the TCR CDR3 was performed with the HTBI primer set and the Qiagen OneStep RT-PCR kit. In-frame beta chains were kept once TCRdb had trimmed the public reads at Q25 with fastp and called clones with MiXCR. Each entry merges the rows of one CDR3 protein and shows their most common DNA and genes. Counted in this sample were 300,000 to 400,000 distinct CDR3 sequences; approximately 13% of them appeared once. Clones ranked in the top ten supply around 24% of the sample. Material for sequencing was blood. Receptors were obtained from a woman under 40 with Graves' hyperthyroidism.

This clonotype was detected ten times or more. This rearrangement joins TRBV7-9 to TRBJ2-4, with TRBD1 as a possible D gene (6 bases). This CDR3 contains 15 residues. The ends were cut back, 5 bases at V and 8 bases at J, with 19 bases in the middle. From germline, CDR1 is SEHNR and CDR2 FQNEAQ (reference sequence). CDR3 sequence: CASSITNTGSDIQYF. The CDR3 DNA follows: TGTGCCAGCAGCATTACGAACACAGGGTCGGACATTCAGTACTTC.

This clonotype was detected many times. V is TRBV5-1 and J is TRBJ1-5; D unclear. Germline assignment: CDR1 SGHRS and CDR2 YFSETQ. The CDR3 covers 16 residues. Trimming stripped 0 bases from V and 1 base from J, with 11 bases between. In DNA form, the CDR3 reads TGCGCCAGCAGCTTGGACTCCCCGGGAAGCAATCAGCCCCAGCATTTT. This encodes CASSLDSPGSNQPQHF.

The chain has TRBV20-1 and TRBJ2-3, with D maybe TRBD1 (6 bases). CDR1 is DFQATT and CDR2 is SNEGSKA in the germline V gene (reference sequence). V was clipped by 6 bases and J by 0 bases, with 13 bases between them. CDR3 length: 14 residues. Written as DNA, the CDR3 is TGCAGTGCGTCGGGACACCTGAGCACAGATACGCAGTATTTT. Translating gives CSASGHLSTDTQYF.

This clonotype was counted at least ten times. V gene TRBV7-2 combines with J gene TRBJ2-3; D possibly corresponds to TRBD2 (5 bases). V was clipped by 1 base and J by 10 bases, with 12 bases between them. CDR1 is SGHTA and CDR2 is FQGNSA in the germline V gene. The CDR3 extends over 13 amino acids. The CDR3 reads CASSLGVRESQYF. DNA of the CDR3: TGTGCCAGCAGCTTAGGAGTTAGGGAGTCGCAGTATTTT.

In its sample, this clonotype was seen a few times. The rearrangement joins TRBV20-1 to TRBJ1-1; the D gene is possibly TRBD1 (6 bases). The germline V and J ends were trimmed by 6 bases and 1 base, with 15 bases remaining between them. The length of the CDR3 is 14 residues. CDR1 DFQATT and CDR2 SNEGSKA come from the germline V gene (reference sequence). CDR3 residues: CSALDRTANTEAFF. CDR3 bases: TGCAGTGCCCTAGACAGGACGGCGAACACTGAAGCTTTCTTT.

This clonotype occurred a few times. The chain joins TRBV20-1 to TRBJ2-3, with TRBD2 as a possible D gene (5 bases). Germline assignment: CDR1 DFQATT and CDR2 SNEGSKA (reference sequence). Trimming took 0 bases from V and 1 from J, leaving 17 bases between them. The CDR3 has 17 amino acids. The DNA for the CDR3 is TGCAGTGCTAGAGATCCGCTGAAACTAGTTCGCACAGATACGCAGTATTTT. This codes for CSARDPLKLVRTDTQYF.

There are a few counts of this clonotype. The chain recombines TRBV6-1 with TRBJ1-5; D gene ambiguous. Germline values: CDR1 MNHNS, CDR2 SASEGT. V lost 2 bases and J lost 6, with 8 bases in between. The CDR3 is made up of 13 amino acids. The CDR3 DNA reads as TGTGCCAGCAGTGAAACTCTTTTTCAGCCCCAGCATTTT. Its protein is CASSETLFQPQHF.

Ten or more counts support this clonotype. V gene TRBV28 combines with J gene TRBJ1-1, with 7 positions matching TRBD1. From germline, CDR1 is MDHEN and CDR2 SYDVKM. The junction had 11 bases not matched to a gene; V was cut back by 6 bases and J by 4 bases. There are 15 residues in the CDR3. DNA for the CDR3: TGTGCCAGCAGCATACAGGGGTCTGGTCGCACTGAAGCTTTCTTT. It specifies CASSIQGSGRTEAFF.

This clonotype was detected ten times or more. The chain is built from TRBV12-3 or TRBV12-4 and TRBJ2-1, with 10 bases lining up with TRBD2. The CDR3 spans 15 residues. Trimming at V came to 8 bases and at J to 2 bases, leaving 6 bases not matched to a gene. CDR3 coding DNA: TGTGCCAGCCGAAGGACTAGCGGAGCCTACAATGAGCAGTTCTTC. Its protein product is CASRRTSGAYNEQFF.

In this sample, this clonotype turned up a few times. The chain carries TRBV6-1 and TRBJ1-3; 10 nucleotides match TRBD1. This CDR3 has 16 amino acids. Germline V gene lookup returns CDR1 MNHNS and CDR2 SASEGT. The V and J ends lost 5 bases and 3 bases, in that order; junction bases with no gene match: 7. CDR3 coding DNA: TGTGCCAGCAGTCCATGGGACAGGGGCGGTGGAAACACCATATATTTT. Protein sequence: CASSPWDRGGGNTIYF.

This clonotype appeared a few times. This chain uses TRBV13 with TRBJ2-1, with TRBD1 identical over 8 bases. The CDR3 runs to 15 residues. V gave up 4 bases and J gave up 6 bases; unmatched junction bases: 8. The germline V gene has CDR1 PRHDT and CDR2 FYEKMQ (reference sequence). CDR3 sequence (DNA): TGTGCCAGCAGCTCTCGACAGGGGCCCGCCAATGAGCAGTTCTTC. It encodes CASSSRQGPANEQFF. Full variable domain (missing parts from reference TRBV13 and TRBJ2-1): AAGVIQSPRHLIKEKRETATLKCYPIPRHDTVYWYQQGPGQDPQFLISFYEKMQSDKGSIPDRFSAQQFSDYHSELNMSSLELGDSALYFCASSSRQGPANEQFFGPGTRLTVL.

This clonotype has at least ten counts. The chain employs TRBV30 and TRBJ1-1, with a possible D match to TRBD1 (5 bases). The CDR3 is 11 residues long. The V gene lost 2 bases and the J gene lost 6 bases, with 7 bases spanning the gap. Germline CDR1 GTSNPN, CDR2 SVGIG (reference sequence). The CDR3 nucleotides read TGTGCCTGGAGTCAAGGGGCTGAAGCTTTCTTT. It codes for CAWSQGAEAFF.

This chain joins TRBV24-1 and TRBJ2-1; D gene ambiguous. The CDR3 runs to 12 residues. V was shortened by 5 bases and J by 6 bases, with 7 bases between the two germline ends. The germline CDR1 and CDR2 sequences are KGHDR and SFDVKD. CDR3 nucleotide sequence: TGTGCCACCAGTGTTAACAGCAATGAGCAGTTCTTC. Its translation is CATSVNSNEQFF.

This sequence joins TRBV11-2 and TRBJ2-1; 8 bases match TRBD2. Trimming cost V 5 bases and J 7 bases; bases outside gene matches: 19. The length of the CDR3 is 18 residues. Germline assignment: CDR1 SGHAT and CDR2 FQNNGV. The CDR3, as DNA: TGTGCCAGCAGCCACACAATTCTGAGCGGGAGCACGGGGAATGAGCAGTTCTTC. This codes for CASSHTILSGSTGNEQFF.

This clonotype appeared many times. The chain joins TRBV5-1 to TRBJ2-1; the D is unclear. CDR1 SGHRS and CDR2 YFSETQ come from the germline V gene. Trimming took off 1 base at V and 10 bases at J, with 9 bases between the two ends. The CDR3 extends over 12 amino acids. The CDR3 sequence is CASSLQGWEQFF. The CDR3 bases are TGCGCCAGCAGCTTGCAAGGGTGGGAGCAGTTCTTC.

This clonotype was counted a few times. CDR3 sequence reads: CASPTKRGAGANTGELFF. CDR3 bases: TGTGCCAGCCCCACGAAGCGAGGGGCGGGGGCGAACACCGGGGAGCTGTTTTTT. The chain uses TRBV7-9 and TRBJ2-2; 7 nucleotides line up with TRBD2. CDR1 and CDR2 (germline): SEHNR, FQNEAQ (reference sequence). V lost 8 bases to trimming and J lost 0 bases; unmatched junction nucleotides: 15. The CDR3 consists of 18 residues. Full variable domain (missing parts from reference TRBV7-9 and TRBJ2-2): DTGVSQNPRHKITKRGQNVTFRCDPISEHNRLYWYRQTLGQGPEFLTYFQNEAQLEKSRLLSDRFSAERPKGSFSTLEIQRTEQGDSAMYLCASPTKRGAGANTGELFFGEGSRLTVL.

The table lists this clonotype with many counts. The chain couples TRBV29-1 to TRBJ2-1; possibly TRBD1 for D (6 bases). CDR1 and CDR2 from the germline V gene are SQVTM and ANQGSEA. The V end was cut by 2 bases, the J end by 10 bases, with 18 bases between. The CDR3 covers 14 residues. The CDR3 loop reads CSVERGIMGYEQFF. For the CDR3, the DNA is TGCAGCGTTGAAAGGGGGATCATGGGGTACGAGCAGTTCTTC.

The gene calls are TRBV6-2 or TRBV6-3 and TRBJ2-2, with D possibly being TRBD2 (6 bases). This CDR3 has 13 residues. The germline gives CDR1 MNHEY, CDR2 SVGEGT. V was pared by 8 bases and J by 5 bases, with 12 bases between. Written as DNA, the CDR3 is TGTGCCAGCTGGGGGGTCGGGACCGGGGAGCTGTTTTTT. Encoded protein: CASWGVGTGELFF.

Only a few counts were recorded for this clonotype. The CDR3, as DNA: TGTGCCAGCAGTTTTAATTCACCCCTCCACTTT. Protein: CASSFNSPLHF. The rearrangement joins TRBV28 to TRBJ1-6; unclear D gene. The CDR3 is made up of 11 amino acids. Per the germline V gene, CDR1 is MDHEN and CDR2 is SYDVKM. Trimming removed 3 bases at V and 6 bases at J, with 0 bases between.

The chain employs TRBV14 and TRBJ2-5; D is perhaps TRBD2 (5 bases). With 5 bases removed from V and 4 bases from J, the gap between germline ends came to 11 bases. Looked up from germline, CDR1 is SGHDN and CDR2 is FVKESK. The CDR3 contains 13 residues. The DNA for the CDR3 is TGTGCCAGCAGCGCCAGGACTTTAGAGACCCAGTACTTC. Its protein product is CASSARTLETQYF.

This chain connects TRBV7-3 to TRBJ2-2; 11 bases map to TRBD2. The CDR3 extends over 17 amino acids. J gave up 2 bases and V 3 bases, and 5 bases lay outside the gene matches. The germline V gene encodes CDR1 SGHTA and CDR2 FQGTGA. In DNA form, the CDR3 reads TGTGCCAGCAGCTTTGGACTAGCGGGTTTAAACACCGGGGAGCTGTTTTTT. It yields the protein CASSFGLAGLNTGELFF.

Turning to this clonotype: A clone one base away is much larger, so this may be a read error. This rearrangement joins TRBV7-6 to TRBJ1-4; a possible D gene is TRBD1 (6 bases). With 1 base removed from V and 6 bases from J, the gap between germline ends came to 12 bases. Germline V gene lookup returns CDR1 SGHVS and CDR2 FNYEAQ. This CDR3 comprises 15 residues. CDR3 in DNA: TGTGCCAGCAGCTTAGAGCGGGGGCAGCATGAAAAACTGTTTTTT. Its translation: CASSLERGQHEKLFF.

The CDR3 protein is CASSYVFEAFF. In DNA form, the CDR3 reads TGTGCCAGCAGTTACGTGTTTGAAGCTTTCTTT. The chain employs TRBV6-2 or TRBV6-3 and TRBJ1-1; D gene ambiguous. The CDR3 totals 11 residues. With 2 bases removed from V and 7 bases from J, the gap between germline ends came to 5 bases. Germline-derived CDR1 and CDR2 are MNHEY and SVGEGT.

This clonotype was observed at least ten times. The chain combines TRBV28 with TRBJ2-1; 8 bases match TRBD2. With 5 bases clipped from V and 7 bases from J, the junction kept 7 bases outside the gene matches. The CDR3 runs 14 residues. In germline, CDR1 is MDHEN, CDR2 SYDVKM. The CDR3 protein is CASSKAGGVNEQFF. Here the CDR3 DNA reads TGTGCCAGCAGTAAGGCCGGGGGGGTTAATGAGCAGTTCTTC.

With regard to this clonotype: Lacking the conserved final phenylalanine or tryptophan, this CDR3 likely reflects a read error. The chain couples TRBV27 to TRBJ2-7, with 8 bases aligning to TRBD1. Trimming took 8 bases from V and 4 from J; bases not matched to a gene: 4. Germline V gene data show CDR1 as MNHEY and CDR2 as SMNVEV (reference sequence). The CDR3 extends over 12 amino acids. The CDR3 loop is CASGQGAYEQYS. The CDR3 DNA follows: TGTGCCAGCGGGCAGGGGGCGTACGAGCAGTACTCC.

Only one count was recorded for this clonotype. One end of the junction varies from germline; a read error may be responsible. The rearrangement joins TRBV6-2 or TRBV6-3 to TRBJ2-1; D tentatively fits TRBD1 or TRBD2 (5 bases each). The CDR3 sequence is 15 residues long. CDR1 and CDR2 (germline): MNHEY, SVGEGT. The CDR3: CASSWPSGTWNEQLF. CDR3 in DNA: TGTGCCAGCAGTTGGCCATCCGGGACGTGGAATGAGCAGCTCTTC.

This clonotype was recorded a few times. V gene TRBV9 combines with J gene TRBJ2-5; the D call may be TRBD1 or TRBD2 (7 bases each). The CDR3 extends over 15 amino acids. Germline CDR1 SGDLS, CDR2 YYNGEE. Trimming removed 0 bases at V and 3 bases at J, with 12 bases between. CDR3 in amino acids: CASSVAGGQKETQYF. The CDR3 region has the DNA TGTGCCAGCAGCGTAGCGGGGGGACAGAAAGAGACCCAGTACTTC.

The chain has TRBV9 and TRBJ2-5; D gene uncertain. This CDR3 is 15 amino acids long. V dropped 3 bases and J dropped 4 bases, with 16 bases sitting between them. Germline assignment: CDR1 SGDLS and CDR2 YYNGEE. The CDR3 loop reads CASSGRESLGETQYF. The CDR3 nucleotides are TGTGCCAGCAGCGGACGCGAGTCTCTAGGAGAGACCCAGTACTTC.

This clonotype was picked up many times. The chain carries TRBV7-9 and TRBJ2-4, with TRBD2 identical over 13 bases. The CDR3 spans 19 residues. V lost 4 bases to trimming and J lost 3 bases; unmatched junction nucleotides: 12. Per the germline V gene, CDR1 is SEHNR and CDR2 is FQNEAQ (reference sequence). The CDR3 here is CASSSSGTSGIYGKNIQYF. CDR3 in DNA: TGTGCCAGCAGCTCCTCCGGGACTAGCGGGATTTATGGCAAAAACATTCAGTACTTC.

This clonotype appeared many times. This chain links TRBV12-3 or TRBV12-4 with TRBJ1-2, with D maybe TRBD1 (5 bases). Trimming removed 1 base from V and 3 bases from J, with 9 bases in between. The CDR3 consists of 14 residues. CDR3 nucleotide sequence: TGTGCCAGCAGTTTAGACGGGGCGGACTATGGCTACACCTTC. Protein product: CASSLDGADYGYTF.